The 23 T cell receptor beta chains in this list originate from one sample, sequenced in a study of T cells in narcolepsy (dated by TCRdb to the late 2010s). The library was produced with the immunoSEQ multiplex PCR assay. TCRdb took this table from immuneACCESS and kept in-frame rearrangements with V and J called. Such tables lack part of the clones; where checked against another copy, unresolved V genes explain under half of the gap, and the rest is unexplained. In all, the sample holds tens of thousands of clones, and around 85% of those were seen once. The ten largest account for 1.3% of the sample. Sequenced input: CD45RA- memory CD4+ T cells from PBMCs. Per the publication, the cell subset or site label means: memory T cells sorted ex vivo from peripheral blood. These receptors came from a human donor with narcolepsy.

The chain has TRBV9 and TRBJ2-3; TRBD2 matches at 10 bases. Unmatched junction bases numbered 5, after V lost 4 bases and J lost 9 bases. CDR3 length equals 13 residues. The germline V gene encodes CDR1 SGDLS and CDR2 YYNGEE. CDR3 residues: CASSSQLAGTQYF. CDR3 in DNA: TGTGCCAGCAGCTCACAACTAGCGGGAACGCAGTATTTT. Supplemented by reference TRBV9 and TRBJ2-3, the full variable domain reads DSGVTQTPKHLITATGQRVTLRCSPRSGDLSVYWYQQSLDQGLQFLIQYYNGEERAKGNILERFSAQQFPDLHSELNLSSLELGDSALYFCASSSQLAGTQYFGPGTRLTVL.

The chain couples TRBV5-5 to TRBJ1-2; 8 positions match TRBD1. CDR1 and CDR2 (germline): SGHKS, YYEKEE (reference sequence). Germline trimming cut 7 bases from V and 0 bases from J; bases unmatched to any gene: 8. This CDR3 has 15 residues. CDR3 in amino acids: CASGGQARTNYGYTF. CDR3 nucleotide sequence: TGTGCCAGCGGGGGACAGGCCCGTACTAACTATGGCTACACCTTC.

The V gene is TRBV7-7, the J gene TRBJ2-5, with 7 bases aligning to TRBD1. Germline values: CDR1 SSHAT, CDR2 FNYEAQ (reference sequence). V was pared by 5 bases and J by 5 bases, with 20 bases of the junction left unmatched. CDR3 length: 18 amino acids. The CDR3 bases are TGTGCCAGCAGCCCCATCATTGGACGACAGGGAACCGGGGAGACCCAGTACTTC. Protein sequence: CASSPIIGRQGTGETQYF.

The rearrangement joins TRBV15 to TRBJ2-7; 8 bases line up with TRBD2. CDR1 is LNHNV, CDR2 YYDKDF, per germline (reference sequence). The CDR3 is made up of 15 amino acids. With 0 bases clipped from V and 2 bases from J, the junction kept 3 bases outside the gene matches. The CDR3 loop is CATSRDLGGAYEQYF. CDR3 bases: TGTGCCACCAGCAGAGATCTCGGGGGGGCCTACGAGCAGTACTTC. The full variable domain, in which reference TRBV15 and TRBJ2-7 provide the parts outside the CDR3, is DAMVIQNPRYQVTQFGKPVTLSCSQTLNHNVMYWYQQKSSQAPKLLFHYYDKDFNNEADTPDNFQSRRPNTSFCFLDIRSPGLGDTAMYLCATSRDLGGAYEQYFGPGTRLTVT.

The CDR3 DNA follows: TGTGCCAGCAGCCCTCCTCTAGCGGGAGCCTACGAGCAGTACTTC. It is translated as CASSPPLAGAYEQYF. V gene TRBV7-2 combines with J gene TRBJ2-7; 10 bases match TRBD2. Germline CDR1 reads SGHTA; CDR2 reads FQGNSA. The CDR3 spans 15 residues. V lost 5 bases, J lost 2 bases, and 6 bases stayed unmatched.

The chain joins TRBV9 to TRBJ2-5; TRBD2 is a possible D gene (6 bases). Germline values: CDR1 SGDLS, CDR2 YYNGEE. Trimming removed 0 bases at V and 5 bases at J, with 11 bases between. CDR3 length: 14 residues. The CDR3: CASSVDGRGETQYF. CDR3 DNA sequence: TGTGCCAGCAGCGTAGACGGGAGAGGGGAGACCCAGTACTTC.

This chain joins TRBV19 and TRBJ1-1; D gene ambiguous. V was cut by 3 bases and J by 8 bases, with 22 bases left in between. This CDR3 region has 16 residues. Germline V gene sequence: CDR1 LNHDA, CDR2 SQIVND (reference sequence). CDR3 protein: CASSIGGPSRRAEAFF. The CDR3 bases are TGTGCCAGTAGTATTGGCGGCCCGAGTAGACGTGCGGAAGCTTTCTTT.

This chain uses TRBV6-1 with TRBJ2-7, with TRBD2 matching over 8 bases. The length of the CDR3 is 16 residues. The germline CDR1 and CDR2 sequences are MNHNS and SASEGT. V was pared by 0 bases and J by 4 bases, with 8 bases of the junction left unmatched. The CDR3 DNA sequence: TGTGCCAGCAGTGAAGCTACGGCGGGAGGATCTTACGAGCAGTACTTC. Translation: CASSEATAGGSYEQYF.

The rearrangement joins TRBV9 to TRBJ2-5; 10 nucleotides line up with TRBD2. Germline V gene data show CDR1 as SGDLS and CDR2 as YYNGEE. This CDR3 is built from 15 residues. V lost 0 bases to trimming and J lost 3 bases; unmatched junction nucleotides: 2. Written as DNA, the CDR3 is TGTGCCAGCAGCGTAGGAACTAGCGGGGAAGAGACCCAGTACTTC. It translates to CASSVGTSGEETQYF. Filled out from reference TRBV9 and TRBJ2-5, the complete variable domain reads DSGVTQTPKHLITATGQRVTLRCSPRSGDLSVYWYQQSLDQGLQFLIQYYNGEERAKGNILERFSAQQFPDLHSELNLSSLELGDSALYFCASSVGTSGEETQYFGPGTRLLVL.

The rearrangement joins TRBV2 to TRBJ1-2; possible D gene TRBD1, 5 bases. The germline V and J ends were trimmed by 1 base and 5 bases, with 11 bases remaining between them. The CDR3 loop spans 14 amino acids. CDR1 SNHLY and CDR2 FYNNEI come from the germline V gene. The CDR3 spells CASSEEPGRYGYTF. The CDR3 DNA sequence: TGTGCCAGCAGTGAAGAACCAGGGAGGTATGGCTACACCTTC.

The CDR3 region is CASSYLAGDSDTQYF. As DNA, the CDR3 is TGTGCCAGTAGTTATCTAGCGGGAGACTCAGATACGCAGTATTTT. The V and J genes are TRBV19 and TRBJ2-3, with 10 bases fitting TRBD2. Per the germline V gene, CDR1 is LNHDA and CDR2 is SQIVND (reference sequence). The CDR3 length is 15 residues. V lost 5 bases to trimming and J lost 4 bases; unmatched junction nucleotides: 6.

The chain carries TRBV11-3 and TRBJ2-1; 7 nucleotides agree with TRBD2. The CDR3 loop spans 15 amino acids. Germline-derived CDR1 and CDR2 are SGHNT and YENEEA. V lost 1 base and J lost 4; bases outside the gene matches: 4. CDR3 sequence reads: CASSLGPGGYNEQFF. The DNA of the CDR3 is TGTGCCAGCAGCTTAGGGCCGGGGGGATACAATGAGCAGTTCTTC.

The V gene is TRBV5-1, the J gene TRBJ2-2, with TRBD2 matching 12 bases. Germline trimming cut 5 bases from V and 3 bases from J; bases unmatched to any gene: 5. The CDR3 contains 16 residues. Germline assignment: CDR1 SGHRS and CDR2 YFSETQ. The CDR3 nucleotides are TGCGCCAGCAGTCACCGGACTAGCGGGGACACCGGGGAGCTGTTTTTT. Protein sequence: CASSHRTSGDTGELFF. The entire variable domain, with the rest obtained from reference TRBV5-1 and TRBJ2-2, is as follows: KAGVTQTPRYLIKTRGQQVTLSCSPISGHRSVSWYQQTPGQGLQFLFEYFSETQRNKGNFPGRFSGRQFSNSRSEMNVSTLELGDSALYLCASSHRTSGDTGELFFGEGSRLTVL.

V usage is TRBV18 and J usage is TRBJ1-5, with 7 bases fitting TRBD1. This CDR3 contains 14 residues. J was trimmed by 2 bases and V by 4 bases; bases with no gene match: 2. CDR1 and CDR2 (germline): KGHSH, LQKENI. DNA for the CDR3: TGTGCCAGCTCACTAACAGGGGGCAATCAGCCCCAGCATTTT. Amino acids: CASSLTGGNQPQHF.

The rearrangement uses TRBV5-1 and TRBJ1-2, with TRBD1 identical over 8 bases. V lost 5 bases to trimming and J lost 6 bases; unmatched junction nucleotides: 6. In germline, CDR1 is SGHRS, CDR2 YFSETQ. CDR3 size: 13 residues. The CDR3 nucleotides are TGCGCCAGCAGGGACAGGGTAGAAGATGGCTACACCTTC. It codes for CASRDRVEDGYTF.

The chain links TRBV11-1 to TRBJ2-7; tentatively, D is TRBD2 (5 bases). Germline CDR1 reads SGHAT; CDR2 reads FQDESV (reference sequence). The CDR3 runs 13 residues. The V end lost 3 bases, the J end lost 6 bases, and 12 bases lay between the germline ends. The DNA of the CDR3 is TGTGCCAGCAGCTTCGGGTCCGGAGGCGAGCAGTACTTC. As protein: CASSFGSGGEQYF.

The CDR3 reads CASSVVVSVDTGELFF. The CDR3 DNA sequence: TGTGCCAGCAGCGTAGTGGTTAGCGTGGACACCGGGGAGCTGTTTTTT. This chain links TRBV9 with TRBJ2-2; tentatively, D is TRBD2 (5 bases). Deletions cut 0 bases from V and 3 bases from J, with 12 bases between. Germline loops: CDR1 SGDLS, CDR2 YYNGEE. The CDR3 extends over 16 amino acids.

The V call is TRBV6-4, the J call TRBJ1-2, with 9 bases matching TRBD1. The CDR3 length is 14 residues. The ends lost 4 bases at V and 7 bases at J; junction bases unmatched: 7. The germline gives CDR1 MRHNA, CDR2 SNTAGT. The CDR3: CASSATGTGLGYTF. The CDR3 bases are TGTGCCAGCAGTGCTACCGGGACAGGGCTTGGCTACACCTTC.

The CDR3 DNA is TGCGCCAGCAGCTTGGGTGGGGCCAATTCACCCCTCCACTTT. This gives the protein CASSLGGANSPLHF. The V gene is TRBV5-1, the J gene TRBJ1-6, with D perhaps TRBD1 (5 bases). Germline loops: CDR1 SGHRS, CDR2 YFSETQ. Trimming took off 0 bases at V and 7 bases at J, with 8 bases between the two ends. The CDR3 covers 14 residues.

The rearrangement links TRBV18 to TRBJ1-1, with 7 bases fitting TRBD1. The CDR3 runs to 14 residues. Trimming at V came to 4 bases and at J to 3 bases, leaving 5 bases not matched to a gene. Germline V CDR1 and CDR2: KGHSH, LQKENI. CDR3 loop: CASSLQGRDTEAFF. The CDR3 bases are TGTGCCAGCTCACTACAGGGGCGTGACACTGAAGCTTTCTTT.

DNA for the CDR3: TGTGCCAGCAGCTTGGGCCAGGGGCTCTACGAGCAGTACTTC. Translated: CASSLGQGLYEQYF. The chain couples TRBV5-6 to TRBJ2-7; D might be TRBD1 (6 bases). Per germline, CDR1 SGHDT and CDR2 YYEEEE. Trimming cost V 0 bases and J 3 bases, with 10 bases left between them. The CDR3 loop spans 14 amino acids. Using reference TRBV5-6 and TRBJ2-7 for the parts outside the CDR3, the full variable domain is DAGVTQSPTHLIKTRGQQVTLRCSPKSGHDTVSWYQQALGQGPQFIFQYYEEEERQRGNFPDRFSGHQFPNYSSELNVNALLLGDSALYLCASSLGQGLYEQYFGPGTRLTVT.

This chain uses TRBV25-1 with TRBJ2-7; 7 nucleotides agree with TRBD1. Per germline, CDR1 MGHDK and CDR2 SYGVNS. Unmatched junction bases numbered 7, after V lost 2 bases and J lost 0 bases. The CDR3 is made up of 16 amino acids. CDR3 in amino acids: CASSELRRTGSYEQYF. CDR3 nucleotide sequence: TGTGCCAGCAGTGAACTAAGACGGACAGGCTCCTACGAGCAGTACTTC.

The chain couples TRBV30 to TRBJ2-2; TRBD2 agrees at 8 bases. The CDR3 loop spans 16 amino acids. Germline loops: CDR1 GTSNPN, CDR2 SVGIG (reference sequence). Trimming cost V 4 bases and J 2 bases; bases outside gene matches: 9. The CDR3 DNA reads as TGTGCCTGGAAGAGCGGGAGAGAACTTAACACCGGGGAGCTGTTTTTT. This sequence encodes CAWKSGRELNTGELFF.